This T cell receptor (beta chain) is from a study of T cell responses to AZD1222 COVID-19 vaccine. The repertoire was sequenced with immunoSEQ multiplex PCR; TCRdb's copy has only in-frame clones and lacks some. The sample records 130,000 or so clones, almost 85% being singletons. Worth noting for this clone: Its antigen is not known.

The junction had 12 bases not matched to a gene; V was cut back by 2 bases and J by 4 bases. In germline, CDR1 is ENHRY, CDR2 SYGVKD. The CDR3 is made up of 18 amino acids. Study-wide results and limits: There were mostly white British donors and more females than males, and clonal diversity was possibly underestimated. Spike was spanned by vaccine-associated CD4 TCRs, which were dominant at 160-218 and 743-854.

The receptor comes from an adult who received the MenACWY meningococcal vaccine as a control. The sample here was peripheral blood, taken 28 days after the second dose of the MenACWY control vaccine. The chain combines TRBV10-3 with TRBJ2-1; 9 positions match TRBD2. CDR3 coding DNA: TGTGCCATCAGTGAGGGGGCAGCAGCGGGAGGACCATACAATGAGCAGTTCTTC. It translates to CAISEGAAAGGPYNEQFF.